The 5 T cell receptor beta chains below all came from one sample that was sequenced in a study of blood T cells in healthy people across ages. A second roughly 6 to 12 cycle PCR used barcoded and J-beta primers. TCRdb itself ran the 5' RACE reads through MiXCR, one entry per CDR3 protein. The data show 1.5 million to 2 million distinct CDR3 sequences, roughly 27% seen once. Material: blood. All receptors derive from a woman in her 30s in good health.

In the case of this clonotype: A much bigger clone sits one base away, suggesting this may be a read error. It is unclear where the CDR3 begins or ends on the DNA, so no DNA is shown, and the CDR3 is as TCRdb lists it. The genes are TRBV10-3 and TRBJ2-1; TRBD1 reflects the table's D call only, with no check against the DNA. Germline-derived CDR1 and CDR2 are ENHRY and SYGVKD. The CDR3 length is 15 residues, termini included. CDR3 region: CAISEFGQGAYEKYF.

Only a few counts were recorded for this clonotype. This chain joins TRBV5-1 and TRBJ2-1; 12 nucleotides line up with TRBD2. V lost 3 bases to trimming and J lost 6 bases; unmatched junction nucleotides: 7. CDR1 is SGHRS, CDR2 YFSETQ, per germline. The CDR3 has 16 amino acids. CDR3 nucleotides: TGCGCCAGCAGCTACGACCTAGCGGGAGGGCTCAATGAGCAGTTCTTC. It encodes CASSYDLAGGLNEQFF.

This chain joins TRBV27 and TRBJ2-7, with D unresolved. V gave up 5 bases and J gave up 4 bases, with 12 bases separating them. The CDR3 has 13 residues. In germline, CDR1 is MNHEY, CDR2 SMNVEV (reference sequence). CDR3 region: CASSRSLRYEQYF. The CDR3 nucleotides are TGTGCCAGCAGTCGATCGCTCCGTTACGAGCAGTACTTC.

A remark on this clonotype: Germline and junction disagree at one end, which may indicate a read error. The rearrangement links TRBV6-6 to TRBJ2-5; 7 positions agree with TRBD2. Gene TRBJ2-7 matches the end of the DNA better, so the J call may be wrong. Germline-derived CDR1 and CDR2 are MNHNY and SVGAGI (reference sequence). The CDR3 extends over 17 amino acids. The CDR3, as DNA: TGTGCCGGCAGTTACCCTCCATCAGATCCCGGGGGGTACGAGCAGTACTTC. It is translated as CAGSYPPSDPGGYEQYF.

This clonotype was counted only a few times. The rearrangement links TRBV20-1 to TRBJ1-4; 8 bases line up with TRBD1. Germline V gene sequence: CDR1 DFQATT, CDR2 SNEGSKA (reference sequence). The CDR3 length is 15 residues. The trim removed 0 bases at V and 5 bases at J, leaving 5 bases unmatched. CDR3 amino acids: CSARDPTGGNEKLFF. The CDR3 nucleotides are TGCAGTGCTAGAGATCCTACAGGGGGGAATGAAAAACTGTTTTTT.